One sample yielded the 17 T cell receptor beta chains listed below, sequenced in a study of blood T cell repertoires in COVID-19. The protocol was immunoSEQ multiplex PCR, while the TCRdb copy is restricted to in-frame clones and leaves out a portion. In the table there are over 250,000 clones, roughly 90% of which are singletons. Sequenced input: PBMCs or T cells enriched from blood (not recorded which). Receptor source: a woman aged 45-65 years who had recovered from COVID-19.

The V and J genes are TRBV6-5 and TRBJ1-4, with 10 bases identical to TRBD1. The CDR3 has 14 amino acids. V trimming: 4 bases; J trimming: 10 bases; junction bases outside the gene matches: 6. Germline assignment: CDR1 MNHEY and CDR2 SVGAGI. The CDR3, as DNA: TGTGCCAGCAGTTCTGACAGGGGGCGCGGAAAACTGTTTTTT. It is translated as CASSSDRGRGKLFF.

This chain uses TRBV6-1 with TRBJ1-6; D call uncertain. Germline CDR1 reads MNHNS; CDR2 reads SASEGT. The ends were cut back, 0 bases at V and 8 bases at J, with 11 bases in the middle. The CDR3 runs 15 residues. The chain's CDR3 is CASSEAPQLDSPLHF. The DNA for the CDR3 is TGTGCCAGCAGTGAAGCGCCCCAGTTGGATTCACCCCTCCACTTT.

This chain links TRBV23-1 with TRBJ1-5; TRBD1 matches 9 bases. TRBV23-1 is placed among ORFs of uncertain function. The CDR3 extends over 19 amino acids. The V gene end was trimmed by 0 bases and the J gene end by 4 bases; junction bases not matched to a gene: 13. The DNA of the CDR3 is TGCGCCAGCAGTCAATCAATCGACACCACAGGGGGCGAAAATCAGCCCCAGCATTTT. This encodes CASSQSIDTTGGENQPQHF.

V and J are TRBV6-5 and TRBJ2-7; 8 nucleotides align to TRBD1. CDR3 length: 13 residues. From germline, CDR1 is MNHEY and CDR2 SVGAGI. V was pared by 5 bases and J by 3 bases, with 3 bases of the junction left unmatched. CDR3 sequence (DNA): TGTGCCAGCAGTAATACAGGGGGCTACGAGCAGTACTTC. Translation: CASSNTGGYEQYF.

The chain recombines TRBV11-3 with TRBJ1-2; 7 bases align to TRBD1. V was pared by 0 bases and J by 4 bases, with 11 bases of the junction left unmatched. Germline CDR1 is SGHNT and CDR2 is YENEEA. CDR3 size: 17 residues. CDR3 sequence: CASSLDAAGTAIYGYTF. The CDR3 DNA reads as TGTGCCAGCAGCTTAGATGCGGCCGGGACAGCCATCTATGGCTACACCTTC.

CDR3 protein: CAWGPTAGGSYEQYF. The DNA of the CDR3 is TGTGCCTGGGGGCCAACAGCGGGAGGTTCCTACGAGCAGTACTTC. The chain couples TRBV30 to TRBJ2-7; 9 bases line up with TRBD2. Germline V gives CDR1 GTSNPN, CDR2 SVGIG (reference sequence). J lost 1 base, V lost 5 bases, and 9 bases had no gene match. The CDR3 covers 15 residues.

The chain recombines TRBV28 with TRBJ2-4; 7 bases match TRBD1. V dropped 4 bases and J dropped 6; count of bases not matched to a gene: 3. From germline, CDR1 is MDHEN and CDR2 SYDVKM. The CDR3 extends over 13 amino acids. As DNA, the CDR3 is TGTGCCAGCAGTTCACGGACAGGAAACATTCAGTACTTC. It translates to CASSSRTGNIQYF.

The chain couples TRBV9 to TRBJ1-6, with D possibly being TRBD1 (5 bases). The CDR3 contains 14 residues. V was shortened by 0 bases and J by 6 bases, with 7 bases between the two germline ends. Germline values: CDR1 SGDLS, CDR2 YYNGEE. DNA for the CDR3: TGTGCCAGCAGCGTAGGACAGACTAATTCACCCCTCCACTTT. The encoded protein is CASSVGQTNSPLHF.

This clone was detected only a few times. This sequence joins TRBV7-2 and TRBJ2-2; the D gene is possibly TRBD2 (6 bases). The CDR3 has 16 amino acids. Trimming removed 0 bases from V and 1 base from J, with 9 bases in between. Germline V gives CDR1 SGHTA, CDR2 FQGNSA. CDR3 amino acids: CASSLATSRNTGELFF. Written as DNA, the CDR3 is TGTGCCAGCAGCTTAGCTACTAGCCGGAACACCGGGGAGCTGTTTTTT.

The gene calls are TRBV6-4 and TRBJ1-5; tentative D call: TRBD1 (6 bases). The CDR3 sequence is 15 residues long. V was clipped by 10 bases and J by 3 bases, with 19 bases between them. Per germline, CDR1 MRHNA and CDR2 SNTAGT. The CDR3 spells CATGARGHSNQPQHF. CDR3 DNA sequence: TGTGCCACAGGGGCCCGAGGGCATTCCAATCAGCCCCAGCATTTT.

The chain couples TRBV6-5 to TRBJ2-3; 9 bases are a match to TRBD1. CDR3 size: 15 residues. After removal of 6 bases from V and 3 bases from J, the junction contained 7 bases not matched to a gene. Germline lookup yields CDR1 MNHEY and CDR2 SVGAGI. CDR3 nucleotide sequence: TGTGCCAGCAGCCGGGGACAGGGAAGGACAGATACGCAGTATTTT. This encodes CASSRGQGRTDTQYF.

V gene TRBV18 combines with J gene TRBJ2-5; 14 bases line up with TRBD2. The V gene end was trimmed by 8 bases and the J gene end by 5 bases; junction bases not matched to a gene: 7. The CDR3 runs to 15 residues. Looked up from germline, CDR1 is KGHSH and CDR2 is LQKENI. The CDR3 sequence is CASGLAGGSGETQYF. Here the CDR3 DNA reads TGTGCCAGCGGACTAGCGGGAGGCAGCGGGGAGACCCAGTACTTC. Variable domain in full (rest from reference TRBV18 and TRBJ2-5): NAGVMQNPRHLVRRRGQEARLRCSPMKGHSHVYWYRQLPEEGLKFMVYLQKENIIDESGMPKERFSAEFPKEGPSILRIQQVVRGDSAAYFCASGLAGGSGETQYFGPGTRLLVL.

V and J are TRBV28 and TRBJ1-3; D uncertain. V dropped 6 bases and J dropped 3 bases, with 12 bases sitting between them. CDR1 and CDR2 (germline): MDHEN, SYDVKM. This CDR3 has 14 amino acids. CDR3 DNA: TGTGCCAGCAGACCCGGGGTCAGTGGAAACACCATATATTTT. Translation: CASRPGVSGNTIYF. Looking up the rest from reference TRBV28 and TRBJ1-3 gives the full variable domain: DVKVTQSSRYLVKRTGEKVFLECVQDMDHENMFWYRQDPGLGLRLIYFSYDVKMKEKGDIPEGYSVSREKKERFSLILESASTNQTSMYLCASRPGVSGNTIYFGEGSWLTVV.

The chain uses TRBV28 and TRBJ1-5; TRBD1 agrees at 11 bases. Trimming took 8 bases from V and 6 from J; bases not matched to a gene: 6. The CDR3 has 14 residues. Germline CDR1 and CDR2: MDHEN and SYDVKM. The CDR3 nucleotides are TGTGCCAGCGCATCCGGGACAGGGGGTCAGCCCCAGCATTTT. Its protein product is CASASGTGGQPQHF. Drawing the rest from reference TRBV28 and TRBJ1-5, the complete variable domain is DVKVTQSSRYLVKRTGEKVFLECVQDMDHENMFWYRQDPGLGLRLIYFSYDVKMKEKGDIPEGYSVSREKKERFSLILESASTNQTSMYLCASASGTGGQPQHFGDGTRLSIL.

V and J are TRBV5-1 and TRBJ1-1; 8 nucleotides agree with TRBD1. Trimming cost V 4 bases and J 4 bases; bases outside gene matches: 3. There are 13 residues in the CDR3. Per germline, CDR1 SGHRS and CDR2 YFSETQ. The CDR3 coding sequence is TGCGCCAGCAGCCAAACAGGGGGCACTGAAGCTTTCTTT. Amino acids: CASSQTGGTEAFF.

This chain links TRBV18 with TRBJ1-1, with D uncertain. The germline CDR1 and CDR2 sequences are KGHSH and LQKENI. This CDR3 contains 15 residues. Between the trimmed V and J ends, which lost 0 bases and 4 bases, there was a span of 12 bases. The CDR3 spells CASSPPNSEGTEAFF. The CDR3 nucleotides read TGTGCCAGCTCACCACCGAATTCTGAGGGCACTGAAGCTTTCTTT.

This rearrangement joins TRBV30 to TRBJ1-1; TRBD1 matches 8 bases. J gave up 8 bases and V 7 bases, and 12 bases lay outside the gene matches. Germline V gives CDR1 GTSNPN, CDR2 SVGIG (reference sequence). This CDR3 region has 13 residues. In DNA, the CDR3 is TGTGCCTTAAGGAGGACAGGGTCTGTAGAAGCTTTCTTT. Encoded protein: CALRRTGSVEAFF.